This TCR beta chain was obtained from a study of blood T cell repertoires in COVID-19. In the study overall: Sites in the United States, Italy and Spain provided acute and convalescent COVID-19 samples.

Under the authors' procedure: Nucleated cell number was recorded as an estimate derived from reference gene primer amplification. Generated by immunoSEQ multiplex PCR, the TCRdb table keeps only in-frame clones and is missing some. The V and J calls and clone size come from that table; D and trimming were worked out from the DNA. Of roughly 250,000 clones in the sample, roughly 88% were seen once. CDR1 and CDR2 (germline): SEHNR, FQNEAQ (reference sequence). The CDR3 is 17 amino acids. V gave up 0 bases and J gave up 1 base; unmatched junction bases: 4. Material for sequencing was peripheral blood. The chain is built from TRBV7-9 and TRBJ2-1; 9 positions agree with TRBD2. This receptor was taken from a woman between 25 and 40 years old with acute or convalescent COVID-19. The DNA of the CDR3 is TGTGCCAGCAGCTTAGCTTTAGCGGGAGTTTCCTACAATGAGCAGTTCTTC. Protein sequence: CASSLALAGVSYNEQFF.